The 14 T cell receptor beta chains below were found in one sample sequenced in a study of T cells in Graves' hyperthyroidism and ophthalmopathy. Amplified TCR beta CDR3 regions came from RNA transcripts. The TCR CDR3 first-round RT-PCR relied on the HTBI primer set. TCRdb passed the multiplex PCR reads through MiXCR, listing each CDR3 protein once. The top ten clones hold about 8.9% of a sample with over 700,000 distinct CDR3 sequences, about two fifths of them seen once. The material sequenced was blood. The receptors here all came from a man aged 18 to 35 with Graves' hyperthyroidism.

This clonotype was recorded a few times. This chain connects TRBV11-2 to TRBJ1-2, with no clear D. The germline V gene encodes CDR1 SGHAT and CDR2 FQNNGV. The CDR3 has 15 residues. Trimming left V 5 bases short and J 0 bases short, with 13 bases between. The CDR3 DNA sequence: TGTGCCAGCAGCCAAAGACCGGGGTCTAACTATGGCTACACCTTC. Translation: CASSQRPGSNYGYTF.

This clonotype was counted many times. The V gene is TRBV15, the J gene TRBJ1-4; the D gene is possibly TRBD1 (5 bases). The length of the CDR3 is 17 residues. The V and J ends lost 3 bases and 8 bases respectively, with 22 bases between them. Germline V CDR1 and CDR2: LNHNV, YYDKDF (reference sequence). CDR3 DNA: TGTGCCACCAGCAGTGGAGGGACCATAGGGTCGGGGGAAAAACTGTTTTTT. It yields the protein CATSSGGTIGSGEKLFF.

This clonotype has a count of ten or more. V gene TRBV10-3 combines with J gene TRBJ1-2; D is possibly TRBD1 (5 bases). This CDR3 has 17 amino acids. The V end was cut by 0 bases, the J end by 8 bases, with 22 bases between. The germline CDR1 and CDR2 sequences are ENHRY and SYGVKD. The CDR3 loop reads CAISESGTAAPLEGYTF. The CDR3, as DNA: TGTGCCATCAGTGAGTCGGGGACGGCCGCCCCCTTGGAGGGCTACACCTTC.

This clonotype was detected a few times. V is TRBV7-8 and J is TRBJ2-3; D gene unclear. The CDR3 runs 13 residues. Deletions cut 4 bases from V and 6 bases from J, with 11 bases between. The germline gives CDR1 SGHVS, CDR2 FQNEAQ. The CDR3 DNA is TGTGCCAGCAGCTCAAACCACGGGGATACGCAGTATTTT. Translated, it gives CASSSNHGDTQYF.

Comments on this clonotype: One base away lies a much larger clone, so this may be a sequencing read error. The chain employs TRBV2 and TRBJ1-5, with D uncertain. V dropped 9 bases and J dropped 4 bases, with 13 bases sitting between them. The CDR3 is 13 amino acids. Looked up from germline, CDR1 is SNHLY and CDR2 is FYNNEI. CDR3 sequence: CARKFETNQPQHF. The CDR3 DNA sequence: TGTGCCAGAAAGTTTGAGACTAATCAGCCCCAGCATTTT.

This clonotype was detected only a few times. The chain uses TRBV20-1 and TRBJ2-7; TRBD1 agrees at 8 bases. The germline gives CDR1 DFQATT, CDR2 SNEGSKA (reference sequence). The CDR3 is 15 amino acids. The trim removed 4 bases at V and 4 bases at J, leaving 12 bases unmatched. CDR3 in DNA: TGCAGTGCTACTGGACAGGGAGGTGCTGGGTACGAGCAGTACTTC. It specifies CSATGQGGAGYEQYF.

V gene TRBV4-1 combines with J gene TRBJ1-1; D is unclear. V was cut by 1 base and J by 1 base, with 7 bases left in between. This CDR3 region has 14 residues. Germline V lookup: CDR1 MGHRA, CDR2 YSYEKL. The CDR3 loop is CASSQAPGNTEAFF. The CDR3 region has the DNA TGCGCCAGCAGCCAAGCCCCGGGGAACACTGAAGCTTTCTTT.

The rearrangement links TRBV10-3 to TRBJ2-7, with D possibly being TRBD2 (6 bases). Deletions cut 0 bases from V and 9 bases from J, with 18 bases between. Germline V gene lookup returns CDR1 ENHRY and CDR2 SYGVKD. The length of the CDR3 is 15 residues. DNA of the CDR3: TGTGCCATCAGTGAGTCCGGAGGGGCCGCAGATACGCAGTACTTC. Residues: CAISESGGAADTQYF.

The rearrangement uses TRBV5-1 and TRBJ2-6, with a weak D call TRBD1 (6 bases). The CDR3 contains 19 residues. V lost 0 bases, J lost 3 bases, and 19 bases lay in between. Germline values: CDR1 SGHRS, CDR2 YFSETQ. The CDR3 region has the DNA TGCGCCAGCAGCTTGGCTCCTGGACAGCTCTTCGGTGGGGCCAACGTCCTGACTTTC. Protein: CASSLAPGQLFGGANVLTF.

The chain uses TRBV15 and TRBJ1-3; possibly TRBD1 for D (5 bases). Trimming removed 1 base from V and 2 bases from J, with 9 bases in between. CDR1 LNHNV and CDR2 YYDKDF come from the germline V gene (reference sequence). The CDR3 totals 15 residues. CDR3 sequence: CATSRVGTAGNTIYF. The CDR3 DNA sequence: TGTGCCACCAGCAGAGTGGGGACCGCTGGAAACACCATATATTTT.

The rearrangement links TRBV29-1 to TRBJ2-7, with 11 bases lining up with TRBD2. With the DNA end fitting TRBJ2-1 better, the J assignment may be wrong. The CDR3 contains 13 residues. Germline-derived CDR1 and CDR2 are SQVTM and ANQGSEA. CDR3 sequence (DNA): TGCAGCGTTGAAGATGGGACTAGCGGTAAGCAGTTCTTC. This encodes CSVEDGTSGKQFF.

This clonotype has just a few counts. The chain recombines TRBV9 with TRBJ2-7, with TRBD2 matching 11 bases. The germline gives CDR1 SGDLS, CDR2 YYNGEE. This CDR3 is built from 16 residues. Trimming took 3 bases from V and 0 from J; bases not matched to a gene: 5. In nucleotides, the CDR3 is TGTGCCAGCAGCGAGGGACTAGCGGCCCTCTCCTACGAGCAGTACTTC. Its protein is CASSEGLAALSYEQYF. The entire variable domain, with the rest obtained from reference TRBV9 and TRBJ2-7, is as follows: DSGVTQTPKHLITATGQRVTLRCSPRSGDLSVYWYQQSLDQGLQFLIQYYNGEERAKGNILERFSAQQFPDLHSELNLSSLELGDSALYFCASSEGLAALSYEQYFGPGTRLTVT.

This chain connects TRBV9 to TRBJ1-1; D is unclear. Trimming took 0 bases from V and 1 from J, leaving 28 bases between them. Germline CDR1 reads SGDLS; CDR2 reads YYNGEE. This CDR3 has 21 residues. CDR3 sequence reads: CASSVGIVAGSYGGGNTEAFF. CDR3 bases: TGTGCCAGCAGCGTAGGGATAGTGGCTGGGTCCTACGGAGGCGGGAACACTGAAGCTTTCTTT.

This clonotype showed up many times. This chain connects TRBV12-3 or TRBV12-4 to TRBJ1-1; the D is unclear. CDR3 length: 13 residues. Trimming took 3 bases from V and 1 from J, leaving 6 bases between them. The CDR3 here is CASSFARNTEAFF. CDR3 in DNA: TGTGCCAGCAGTTTTGCCAGGAACACTGAAGCTTTCTTT.